This TCR beta chain was found in a study of OX40 agonist ivuxolimab in advanced cancers. Assay: immunoSEQ multiplex PCR; the TCRdb copy retains only in-frame clones and omits some. This sample has fewer than 120,000 clones; about 92% occur once, and the top ten carry 0.27%. The specimen comprised CD4+ or CD8+ T cells sorted from blood, sampled in a trial of the OX40 agonist ivuxolimab. This sequence originates from an adult with an advanced solid tumor such as melanoma, head and neck, liver or kidney cancer.

This CDR3 is CASSSPTENTEAFF. In nucleotides, the CDR3 is TGTGCCAGCAGCTCGCCTACAGAGAACACTGAAGCTTTCTTT. The rearrangement links TRBV7-2 to TRBJ1-1, with no clear D. Trimming removed 4 bases from V and 1 base from J, with 10 bases in between. The CDR3 runs to 14 residues. Germline V CDR1 and CDR2: SGHTA, FQGNSA.